This T cell receptor beta chain was observed in a study of CD8+ T cells in alopecia areata (dated by TCRdb to 2016 to 2019). Turning to the overall study: The treated patients, all with moderate-to-severe alopecia areata, were enrolled in an open-label pilot trial of oral tofacitinib given at 5 to 10 mg twice daily. Clonality in the scalp was compared among normal scalp (n=4), patchy alopecia areata scalp (n=8), and alopecia totalis/universalis scalp (n=8). Patients stayed on tofacitinib for 6 to 18 months and then had 6 months of follow-up off drug so that delayed response and recurrence could be assessed. TCRbeta CDR3 regions were amplified by immunoSEQ multiplex PCR with 35 Vbeta forward and 13 Jbeta reverse primers. RNA came from the PAXgene miRNA kit for fixed scalp, the miRNeasy kit for PBMCs, and the RNeasy kit for mouse skin. Tofacitinib-treated patients had biopsies at baseline and at 4 and 24 weeks of treatment, with a later scalp biopsy in several patients. The study used high-throughput TCRbeta sequencing to examine T cell clonal expansion in alopecia areata, in both the C3H/HeJ mouse model and human patients. Disease severity in treated patients was measured with the SALT score, which quantifies the percentage of affected scalp surface area. Scalp tissue and sorted CD4+ and CD8+ peripheral blood T cells from patchy and totalis/universalis alopecia areata patients and from healthy controls were covered by human TCRbeta sequencing. Beyond this particular receptor, the publication reports: Because the treated cohort was small and had only one nonresponder, larger studies are needed to examine links between baseline CD8+ expansion and response. Lesional scalp, especially in alopecia totalis/universalis, showed higher clonality and more expanded CD8+ clones than normal scalp, suggesting antigenic drive. During tofacitinib treatment, many expanded lesional clones remained in scalp and blood, and this persistence may partly explain relapse after treatment is stopped. Shared TCR sequences between patients were less evident than in mice, which may be partly attributable to HLA diversity in the patient population. Scalp clonality and the number of expanded CD8+ clones among the top 100 scalp clones were significantly decreased by tofacitinib. Unlike mouse skin, where gammadelta T cells dominate, normal human skin contains resident alphabeta T cells that get sequenced too, which complicates analysis of the scalp TCR repertoire.

What the time point label conveys for this sample: 20 to 30 weeks on oral tofacitinib. The label giving this sample's treatment or condition can be read as: oral pan-JAK inhibitor, 5-10 mg twice daily. From alopecia areata patients, peripheral blood was collected along with lesional scalp punch biopsies. After PBMCs were isolated by density centrifugation and stained for CD3, CD4 and CD8, a FACSAria was used to sort CD4+ and CD8+ T cells. A note on this clone: The antigen it recognizes is unknown. Base qualities are missing; no much larger clone stands one base away.

CDR1 and CDR2 (SGHVS, FNYEAQ) derive from the germline V gene. The CDR3 sequence holds 14 residues, the cysteine and phenylalanine included. Of all the DNA, just the CDR3 is kept, 42 bases in frame from base 1. V loses 0 bases, J loses 0 bases, and the germline ends lie 4 bases apart. The method was the immunoSEQ multiplex PCR assay. RNA was extracted from all samples and reverse transcribed into cDNA, which served as template for TCR sequencing. First-strand cDNA was synthesized with SuperScript III using a 2:1 mix of oligo-dT and random hexamers. A synthetic immune receptor repertoire was used to assess amplification bias, and residual bias was removed computationally. In the source study's methods: After raw reads were preprocessed to remove errors, the CDR3 was defined following IMGT conventions as running from the conserved cysteine to phenylalanine. To get clonality, Shannon entropy was normalized by log2 of the number of productive unique TCRs and the result was subtracted from 1. Whether each scalp clone was CD4 or CD8 was inferred by checking scalp TCRbeta sequences against the CD4 and CD8 repertoires from sorted blood. TCRdb re-hosts the immuneACCESS table, in-frame sequences only. Its copies lack some clones; in the studies checked, an unresolved V gene accounts for under half of them, and the cause for the rest is not known. V and J calls and clone size come straight from that table; D and trimming were deduced from the DNA. The sample yields 150,000 to 200,000 clones; about 60% were counted once. Around 13% of the sample goes to the ten largest clones.

The sequence links TRBV7-6 to TRBJ2-3; no D gene is confidently identified. The receptor was derived from a human donor with alopecia areata. The source material was CD8+ T cells sorted from blood, sampled at week 24, from a patient treated with tofacitinib. The DNA reads TGTGCCAGCAGCTTAGCTACAAGCACAGATACGCAGTATTTT. Protein translation: CASSLATSTDTQYF.